This TCR beta chain was captured in a study of early T cells in non-severe SARS-CoV-2 infection. Study overall: Sequencing of unsorted whole blood was done on bulk RNA, leaving chains unpaired.

General study results and limits: VDJdb matching skewed toward anti-spike CD8 responses, missing private and CD4 specificities.

Comments on this clonotype: The antigen is undetermined.

Attachment of unique molecular identifiers was made to individual cDNA molecules. One entry per CDR3 protein, called by TCRdb with MiXCR from the 5' RACE reads. The repertoire consists of 35,000 to 45,000 distinct CDR3 sequences, with approximately 6.1% occurring once and the leading ten covering around 12%. The sequence derives from an adult who was a healthcare worker with PCR-confirmed SARS-CoV-2 infection or an uninfected control (not recorded which). Material for sequencing was whole blood.

CDR3 in DNA: TGCGCCAGCAGTGAGTCGGAGACAGGGGGCTACGAGCAGTACTTC. It encodes CASSESETGGYEQYF. This rearrangement joins TRBV10-2 to TRBJ2-7, with 9 bases identical to TRBD1. Germline V CDR1 and CDR2: WSHSY, SAAADI. V dropped 0 bases and J dropped 3; count of bases not matched to a gene: 3. This CDR3 has 15 residues.